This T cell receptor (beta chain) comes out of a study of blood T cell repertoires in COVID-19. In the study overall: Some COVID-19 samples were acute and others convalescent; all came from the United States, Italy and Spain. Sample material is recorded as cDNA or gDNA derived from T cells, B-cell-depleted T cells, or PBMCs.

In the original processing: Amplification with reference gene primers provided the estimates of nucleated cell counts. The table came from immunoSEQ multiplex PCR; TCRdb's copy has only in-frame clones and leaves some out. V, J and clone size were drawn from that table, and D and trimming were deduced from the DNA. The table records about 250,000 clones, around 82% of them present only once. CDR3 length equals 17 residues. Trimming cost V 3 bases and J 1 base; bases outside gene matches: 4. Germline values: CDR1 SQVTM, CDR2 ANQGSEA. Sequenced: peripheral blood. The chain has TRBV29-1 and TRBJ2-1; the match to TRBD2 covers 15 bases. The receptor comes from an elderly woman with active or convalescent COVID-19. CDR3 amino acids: CSVEGTSGGPSYNEQFF. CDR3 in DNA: TGCAGCGTTGAGGGGACTAGCGGGGGGCCTTCCTACAATGAGCAGTTCTTC.